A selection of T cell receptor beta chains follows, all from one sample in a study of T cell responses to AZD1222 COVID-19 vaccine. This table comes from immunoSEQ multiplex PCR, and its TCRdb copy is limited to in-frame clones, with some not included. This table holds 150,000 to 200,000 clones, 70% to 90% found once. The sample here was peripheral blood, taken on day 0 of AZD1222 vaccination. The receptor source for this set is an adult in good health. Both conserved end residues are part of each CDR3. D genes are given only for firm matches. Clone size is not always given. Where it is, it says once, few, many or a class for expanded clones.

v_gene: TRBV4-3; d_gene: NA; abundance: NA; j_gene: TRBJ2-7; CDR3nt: TGCGCCAGCAGCCAAACGGACAGCTCCTACGAGCAGTACTTC; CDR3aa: CASSQTDSSYEQYF
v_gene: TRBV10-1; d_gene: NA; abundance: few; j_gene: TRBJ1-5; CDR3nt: TGCGCCAGCAGTGGGGGACTGGATCAGCCCCAGCATTTT; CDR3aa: CASSGGLDQPQHF
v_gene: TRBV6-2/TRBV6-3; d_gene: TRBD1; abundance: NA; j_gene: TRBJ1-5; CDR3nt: TGTGCCAGCAGTTACTCAATGACAGGGGGGATTCAGCCCCAGCATTTT; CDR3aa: CASSYSMTGGIQPQHF
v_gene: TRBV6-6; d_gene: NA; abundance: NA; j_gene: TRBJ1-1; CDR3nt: TGTGCCAGCAGAACCGGGGGAGGCACTGAAGCTTTCTTT; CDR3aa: CASRTGGGTEAFF
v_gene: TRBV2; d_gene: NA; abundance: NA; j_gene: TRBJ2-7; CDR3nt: TGTGCCAGCAGTGAAGGGGGCAGAATCTACGAGCAGTACTTC; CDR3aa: CASSEGGRIYEQYF
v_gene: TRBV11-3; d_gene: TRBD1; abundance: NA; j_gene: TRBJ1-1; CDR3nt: TGTGCCAGCAGCCCCGACAGGGGCACTGAAGCTTTCTTT; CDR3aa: CASSPDRGTEAFF
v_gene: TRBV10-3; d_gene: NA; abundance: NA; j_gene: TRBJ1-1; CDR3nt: TGTGCCATCAGGAGTACAAATGGGAACACTGAAGCTTTCTTT; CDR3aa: CAIRSTNGNTEAFF
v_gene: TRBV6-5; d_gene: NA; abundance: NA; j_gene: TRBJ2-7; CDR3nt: TGTGCCACCTATGGGGGAGACGGACTCTACGAGCAGTACTTC; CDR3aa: CATYGGDGLYEQYF
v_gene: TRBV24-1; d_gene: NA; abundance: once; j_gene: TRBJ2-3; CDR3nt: TGTGCCACCAGTGATTCTACAGGAGCTTTCACAGATACGCAGTATTTT; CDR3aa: CATSDSTGAFTDTQYF
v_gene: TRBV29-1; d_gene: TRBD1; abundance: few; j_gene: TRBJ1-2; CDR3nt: TGCAGCGTTGACGAGACAGGGGCTAACTATGGCTACACCTTC; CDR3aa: CSVDETGANYGYTF
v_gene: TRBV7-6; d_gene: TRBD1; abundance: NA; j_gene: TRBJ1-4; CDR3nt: TGTGCCAGCAGCCAGTCTGGCCAGGGGGGATCGAATGAAAAACTGTTTTTT; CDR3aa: CASSQSGQGGSNEKLFF
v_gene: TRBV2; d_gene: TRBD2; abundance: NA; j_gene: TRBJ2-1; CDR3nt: TGTGCCAGCAGTGCCTCTCTAGCGGGTTCCTACAATGAGCAGTTCTTC; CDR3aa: CASSASLAGSYNEQFF
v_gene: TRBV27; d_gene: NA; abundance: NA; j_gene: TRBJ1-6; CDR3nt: TGTGCCAGCAGTTTAGGAGGGGTTAATTCACCCCTCCACTTT; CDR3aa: CASSLGGVNSPLHF
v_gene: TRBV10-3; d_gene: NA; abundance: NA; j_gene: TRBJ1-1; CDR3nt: TGTGCCTCCCGATCGGGGGGACCAGCTTTCTTT; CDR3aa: CASRSGGPAFF
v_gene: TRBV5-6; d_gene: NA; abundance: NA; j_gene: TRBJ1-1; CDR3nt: TGTGCCAGCAGCTTCTTCCAAGCCACTGAAGCTTTCTTT; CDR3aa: CASSFFQATEAFF
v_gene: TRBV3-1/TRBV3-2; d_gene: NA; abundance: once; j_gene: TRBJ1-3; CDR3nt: TGTGCCAGCAGCTTGACGGCGAATTCTGGAAACACCATATATTTT; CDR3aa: CASSLTANSGNTIYF
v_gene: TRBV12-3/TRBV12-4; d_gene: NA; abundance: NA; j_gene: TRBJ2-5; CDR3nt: TGTGCCAGCAGTTTAGACGAGACCCAGTACTTC; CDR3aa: CASSLDETQYF
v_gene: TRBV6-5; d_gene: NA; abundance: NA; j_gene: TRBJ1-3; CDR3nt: TGTGCCAGCCCGAGGGAAGGGAAAGGAAACACCATATATTTT; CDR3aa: CASPREGKGNTIYF
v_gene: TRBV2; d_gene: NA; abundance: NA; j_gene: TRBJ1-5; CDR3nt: TGTGCCAGCAGGGCGTTGAGGGAACTCCAGCCCCAGCATTTT; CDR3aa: CASRALRELQPQHF
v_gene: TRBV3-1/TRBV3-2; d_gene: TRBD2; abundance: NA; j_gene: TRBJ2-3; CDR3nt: TGTGCCAGCAGCCAGGTACTAGCGGGGGGGCCAGATACGCAGTATTTT; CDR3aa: CASSQVLAGGPDTQYF
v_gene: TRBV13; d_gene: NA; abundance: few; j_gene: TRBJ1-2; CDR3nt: TGTGCCAGCAGCTTATCCCTCATTTATCAGGGCAGCTATGGCTACACCTTC; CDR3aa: CASSLSLIYQGSYGYTF
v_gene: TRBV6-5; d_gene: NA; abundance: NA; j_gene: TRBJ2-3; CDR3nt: TGTGCCAGCGAGAGAGTCTCCCTCCCCACAGATACGCAGTATTTT; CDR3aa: CASERVSLPTDTQYF
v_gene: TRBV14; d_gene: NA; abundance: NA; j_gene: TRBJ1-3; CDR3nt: TGTGCCAGCAGCCCACTCGACCCATTCGACTCTGGAAACACCATATATTTT; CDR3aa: CASSPLDPFDSGNTIYF
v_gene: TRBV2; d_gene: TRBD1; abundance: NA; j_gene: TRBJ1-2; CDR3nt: TGTGCCAGCAGTGAGAAGAGGCTGGTGACAGGGGCGGATGGCTACACCTTC; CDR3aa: CASSEKRLVTGADGYTF
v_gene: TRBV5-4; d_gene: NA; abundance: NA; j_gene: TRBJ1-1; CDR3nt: TGTGCCAGCAGCTTGGCAGGGGTAACGAACACTGAAGCTTTCTTT; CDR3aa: CASSLAGVTNTEAFF
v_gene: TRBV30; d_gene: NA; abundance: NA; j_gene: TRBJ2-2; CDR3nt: TGTGCCTGGAGTGTACAGGGGAACACCGGGGAGCTGTTTTTT; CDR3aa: CAWSVQGNTGELFF
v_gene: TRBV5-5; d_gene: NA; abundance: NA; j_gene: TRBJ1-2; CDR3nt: TGTGCCAGCAGCTTCAACAAGGATGGCTACACCTTC; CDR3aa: CASSFNKDGYTF
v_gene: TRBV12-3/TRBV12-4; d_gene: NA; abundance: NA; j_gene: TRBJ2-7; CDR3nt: TGTGCCAGCAGTCCGAGCTCCTACGAGCAGTACTTC; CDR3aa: CASSPSSYEQYF
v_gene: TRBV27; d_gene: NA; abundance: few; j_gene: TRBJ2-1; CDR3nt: TGTGCCAGCAGTTTATATACCGATTCGGATGAGCAGTTCTTC; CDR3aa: CASSLYTDSDEQFF
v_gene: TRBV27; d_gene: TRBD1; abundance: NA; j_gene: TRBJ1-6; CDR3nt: TGTGCCAGCAGGGTAGGACAGGGGCCTCTTTCACCCCTCCACTTT; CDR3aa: CASRVGQGPLSPLHF
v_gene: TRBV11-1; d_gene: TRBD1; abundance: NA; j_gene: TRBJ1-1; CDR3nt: TGTGCCAGCAGCCAGCCCCGACAGGGTCGCACTGAAGCTTTCTTT; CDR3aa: CASSQPRQGRTEAFF
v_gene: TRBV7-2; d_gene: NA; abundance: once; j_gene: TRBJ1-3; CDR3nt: TGTGCCAGCAGCTCTCCCGGAGGGGGAGGTGGAAACACCATATATTTT; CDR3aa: CASSSPGGGGGNTIYF
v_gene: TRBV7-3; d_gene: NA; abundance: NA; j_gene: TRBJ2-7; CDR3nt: TGTGCCAGCAGCTCCGCCGGGGCAGAAGAGCAGTACTTC; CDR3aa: CASSSAGAEEQYF
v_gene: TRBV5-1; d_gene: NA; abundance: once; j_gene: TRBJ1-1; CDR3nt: TGCGCCAGCAGCTTGCTTTCTCCGCCGAACACTGAAGCTTTCTTT; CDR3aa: CASSLLSPPNTEAFF
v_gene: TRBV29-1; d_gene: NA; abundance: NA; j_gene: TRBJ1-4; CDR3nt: TGCAGCGTTGAACGGATGGGGGATACTAATGAAAAACTGTTTTTT; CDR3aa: CSVERMGDTNEKLFF
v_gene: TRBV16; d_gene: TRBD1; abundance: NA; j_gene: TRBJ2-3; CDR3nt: TGTGCCAGCAGCCAATCGACAGGGTCACTCACAGATACGCAGTATTTT; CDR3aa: CASSQSTGSLTDTQYF
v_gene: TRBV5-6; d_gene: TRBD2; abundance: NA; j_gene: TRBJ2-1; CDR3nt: TGTGCCAGCAGCTTGGTTAGCGGGGGGGCAGGTAATGAGCAGTTCTTC; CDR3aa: CASSLVSGGAGNEQFF
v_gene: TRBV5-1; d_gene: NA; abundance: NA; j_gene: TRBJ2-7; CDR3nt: TGCGCCAGCAGCTCGCCGGGTCCCTCATACGAGCAGTACTTC; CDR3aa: CASSSPGPSYEQYF
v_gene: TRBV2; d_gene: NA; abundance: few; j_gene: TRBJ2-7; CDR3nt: TGTGCCAGCAGTGAAGCGGCAGGGTCCCTAAAGATTAAGTACTTC; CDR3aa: CASSEAAGSLKIKYF
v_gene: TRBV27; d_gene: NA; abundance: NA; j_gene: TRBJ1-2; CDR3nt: TGTGCCAGCAGTTGGGGAGCGAAGCAGGGACTTGGCTACACCTTC; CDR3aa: CASSWGAKQGLGYTF
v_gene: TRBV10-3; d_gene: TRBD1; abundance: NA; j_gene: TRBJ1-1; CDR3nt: TGTGCCATCAGTGATTTTGCCAAGGGGGCAAACACTGAAGCTTTCTTT; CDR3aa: CAISDFAKGANTEAFF
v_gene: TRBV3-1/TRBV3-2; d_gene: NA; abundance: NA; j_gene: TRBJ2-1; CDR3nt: TGTGCCACTGCGACGGAGTATATCAATGAGCAGTTCTTC; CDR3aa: CATATEYINEQFF
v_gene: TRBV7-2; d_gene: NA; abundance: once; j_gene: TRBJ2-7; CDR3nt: TGTGCCAGCAGCGCCGGGGCCTCCAACTACGAGCAGTACTTC; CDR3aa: CASSAGASNYEQYF
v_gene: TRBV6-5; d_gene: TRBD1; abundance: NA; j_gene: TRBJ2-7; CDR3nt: TGTGCCAGCAGGGGGACAGGGAGCTACGAGCAGTACTTC; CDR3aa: CASRGTGSYEQYF
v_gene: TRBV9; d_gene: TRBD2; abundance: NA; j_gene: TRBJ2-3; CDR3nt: TGTGCCAGCAGCGTAGATCCCGCGGGAGCGGGGGGGCTAGATACGCAGTATTTT; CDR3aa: CASSVDPAGAGGLDTQYF
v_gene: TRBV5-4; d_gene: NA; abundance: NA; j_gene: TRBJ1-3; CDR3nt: TGTGCCAGCAGCTTATCAGGGGACCGGGACACCATATATTTT; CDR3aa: CASSLSGDRDTIYF
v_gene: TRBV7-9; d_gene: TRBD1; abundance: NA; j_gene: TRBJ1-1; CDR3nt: TGTGCCAGCAGCTTAGTGGGGGACAGCAACACTGAAGCTTTCTTT; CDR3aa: CASSLVGDSNTEAFF
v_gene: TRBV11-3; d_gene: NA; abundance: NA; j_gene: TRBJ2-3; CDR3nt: TGTGCCAGCAGCTTATGGCGGGGAGGAATAGATACGCAGTATTTT; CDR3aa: CASSLWRGGIDTQYF